The TCR beta chain described here comes from a study of blood T cell repertoires in COVID-19. Repertoires were generated with immunoSEQ multiplex PCR, while TCRdb's copy carries only in-frame clones and drops some. The sample contains 110,000 or so clones, approximately 92% of which appear only once. V was pared by 1 base and J by 1 base, with 4 bases of the junction left unmatched. The CDR3 covers 16 residues. Germline V gives CDR1 MGHRA, CDR2 YSYEKL. The genes are TRBV4-1 and TRBJ2-3, with 8 bases aligning to TRBD2. This TCR came from a man between 65 and 85 years old with active or convalescent COVID-19. The sequenced sample was peripheral blood. The CDR3 sequence is CASSQGVTSGTDTQYF. CDR3 coding DNA: TGCGCCAGCAGCCAAGGGGTGACTAGCGGCACAGATACGCAGTATTTT.